This T cell receptor beta chain was sequenced during a study of T cell responses to AZD1222 COVID-19 vaccine. Study conclusions and caveats: The peak T cell response came first, and repertoires were sampled only after it.

Note on this clone: Its antigen is undetermined.

Method: immunoSEQ multiplex PCR; TCRdb's copy keeps in-frame clones and lacks some. Among fewer than 150,000 clones listed, 85% to 90% were seen once. The specimen was peripheral blood, collected 28 days after the second AZD1222 dose. This receptor was identified in an adult who received the AZD1222 COVID-19 vaccine.

The DNA for the CDR3 is TGTGCCAGCTCCTTACCCCAGGGATCCTATAGCACAGATACGCAGTATTTT. It translates to CASSLPQGSYSTDTQYF. The chain couples TRBV28 to TRBJ2-3, with a possible D match to TRBD1 (5 bases). Germline V gene lookup returns CDR1 MDHEN and CDR2 SYDVKM. V was trimmed by 8 bases and J by 0 bases, leaving 21 bases between them. This CDR3 is 17 amino acids long.